This T cell receptor beta chain was recovered during a study of monozygotic twins with inflammatory bowel disease. Notes on the study in general: Heterogeneous immunosuppressive treatment regimens may have introduced variability into patient repertoires. Lower TCRbeta diversity (inverse Simpson) was seen in IBD patients than in healthy co-twins.

In regard to this clonotype: Its antigen is unknown.

The UMIs carried a 6-nucleotide sample barcode, and they were added by template switching. TCRdb re-called the 5' RACE reads and shows each CDR3 protein once, DNA omitted. The sample holds approximately 160,000 distinct CDR3 sequences. The TCR originated in a human donor with ulcerative colitis or Crohn's disease, or a healthy co-twin of an affected twin (not recorded which). The specimen was blood.

CDR3 sequence: CASSLKRSPSGEQYF. This chain joins TRBV7-9 and TRBJ2-7; TCRdb indicates TRBD2, and absent DNA this call remains unverified. This CDR3 has 15 residues. CDR1 SEHNR and CDR2 FQNEAQ come from the germline V gene (reference sequence).